A selection of T cell receptor beta chains follows, all from one sample in a study of cytomegalovirus exposure and HLA in healthy donors. The data were produced by immunoSEQ multiplex PCR, yet TCRdb's version contains in-frame clones alone and is incomplete. Of 150,000 to 200,000 clones listed, around 76% are singletons. Sequenced input: PBMCs. The receptors come from a girl aged 5-17 years in good health and CMV-seropositive. Both conserved end residues are part of each CDR3. A D gene is named only where the DNA matches it firmly. The listing skips clone size in some rows; elsewhere it reads once, few, many or a size class.

>.|TRBJ1-1|.|TRBV5-4
CASSIDYTEAFF
TGTGCCAGCAGCATCGACTACACTGAAGCTTTCTTT
>.|TRBJ1-1|.|TRBV9
CASSAVTGNTEAFF
TGTGCCAGCAGCGCGGTAACAGGGAACACTGAAGCTTTCTTT
>.|TRBJ1-3|.|TRBV7-2
CASSLHRASSGNTIYF
TGTGCCAGCAGTCTCCACAGGGCCAGCTCTGGAAACACCATATATTTT
>.|TRBJ2-7|.|TRBV5-4
CASSSRLASYEQYF
TGTGCCAGCAGCTCAAGACTCGCCAGCTACGAGCAGTACTTC
>.|TRBJ2-5|.|TRBV2
CASRPGVPSETQYF
TGTGCCAGCCGACCGGGTGTTCCGAGTGAGACCCAGTACTTC
>.|TRBJ2-6|TRBD2|TRBV5-1
CASSRLAGPSSGANVLTF
TGCGCCAGCAGCCGATTAGCGGGGCCCTCCTCTGGGGCCAACGTCCTGACTTTC
>.|TRBJ2-2|TRBD1|TRBV10-2
CASSDLDRGGELFF
TGCGCCAGCAGTGACTTAGACAGGGGCGGGGAGCTGTTTTTT
>.|TRBJ2-3|TRBD2|TRBV7-3
CASSLAGGPTRTDTQYF
TGTGCCAGCAGCTTAGCGGGAGGCCCAACCCGCACAGATACGCAGTATTTT
>.|TRBJ2-1|.|TRBV6-1
CASSESLRVFDYNEQFF
TGTGCCAGCAGTGAATCCCTTCGGGTTTTCGATTACAATGAGCAGTTCTTC
>.|TRBJ2-1|.|TRBV28
CASSDIDRDNEQFF
TGTGCCAGCAGTGACATTGACAGAGACAATGAGCAGTTCTTC
>once|TRBJ2-1|TRBD1|TRBV30
CAWRNSRDRGRLEEQFF
TGTGCCTGGAGAAACTCCCGGGACAGGGGGCGCCTGGAGGAGCAGTTCTTC
>.|TRBJ2-1|.|TRBV28
CASSGQGGGRHNEQFF
TGTGCCAGCAGTGGGCAAGGGGGGGGCCGTCACAATGAGCAGTTCTTC
>.|TRBJ1-1|TRBD1|TRBV7-3
CASSLGPGQGITEAFF
TGTGCCAGCAGCTTAGGCCCGGGACAGGGGATCACTGAAGCTTTCTTT
>.|TRBJ2-4|TRBD1|TRBV19
CASSPGTGTLAKNIQYF
TGTGCCAGTAGTCCCGGGACAGGAACCCTAGCCAAAAACATTCAGTACTTC
>.|TRBJ2-7|.|TRBV7-9
CASSFSGLEQYF
TGTGCCAGCAGCTTTTCAGGCCTCGAGCAGTACTTC
>.|TRBJ2-1|.|TRBV15
CATSRGRVSYNEQFF
TGTGCCACCAGCAGAGGCAGGGTTTCTTACAATGAGCAGTTCTTC
>.|TRBJ2-7|TRBD1|TRBV2
CAIRDREHEQYF
TGTGCCATCAGGGACAGGGAACACGAGCAGTACTTC
>few|TRBJ2-1|TRBD2|TRBV25-1
CASSEVGGSSYNEQFF
TGTGCCAGCAGTGAGGTGGGGGGGAGCTCCTACAATGAGCAGTTCTTC
>.|TRBJ1-2|.|TRBV28
CASSEPSQGGYTF
TGTGCCAGCAGCGAACCATCCCAGGGTGGCTACACCTTC
>once|TRBJ2-1|TRBD2|TRBV30
CAWAAGVSNEQFF
TGTGCCTGGGCAGCGGGAGTGTCAAATGAGCAGTTCTTC
>.|TRBJ1-1|.|TRBV5-1
CASSSPGLNTEAFF
TGCGCCAGCAGCTCCCCAGGGCTGAACACTGAAGCTTTCTTT
>.|TRBJ2-7|TRBD2|TRBV7-8
CASSSLPGTSGSYEQYF
TGTGCCAGCAGCTCGCTACCCGGGACTAGCGGCTCCTACGAGCAGTACTTC
>.|TRBJ1-1|TRBD1|TRBV28
CASSATGGTEAFF
TGTGCCAGCAGTGCGACAGGGGGCACTGAAGCTTTCTTT
>.|TRBJ2-7|.|TRBV2
CASSKYADYEQYF
TGTGCCAGCAGCAAATACGCGGACTACGAGCAGTACTTC
>.|TRBJ1-1|.|TRBV18
CASSPTRRSSGSTEAFF
TGTGCCAGCTCACCAACTAGACGAAGTTCGGGGAGCACTGAAGCTTTCTTT
>few|TRBJ2-2|.|TRBV4-1
CASSSPRNRGTGELFF
TGCGCCAGCAGTAGTCCCCGAAATAGAGGTACCGGGGAGCTGTTTTTT
>few|TRBJ2-7|.|TRBV25-1
CASSEEALPSSYEQYF
TGTGCCAGCAGTGAGGAGGCACTCCCGAGCTCCTACGAGCAGTACTTC
>.|TRBJ1-2|TRBD1|TRBV30
CAWRQDRGGGYTF
TGTGCCTGGAGGCAAGACAGGGGGGGAGGCTACACCTTC
>.|TRBJ2-5|.|TRBV25-1
CASSELRGATQYF
TGTGCCAGCAGTGAGCTCAGGGGAGCGACCCAGTACTTC
>.|TRBJ2-1|.|TRBV5-1
CASSLEHPSYNEQFF
TGCGCCAGCAGCTTGGAGCACCCCTCCTACAATGAGCAGTTCTTC
>.|TRBJ1-4|TRBD1|TRBV28
CASKRGPGQGKNEKLFF
TGTGCCAGCAAACGAGGGCCGGGACAGGGGAAGAATGAAAAACTGTTTTTT
>.|TRBJ2-7|.|TRBV6-6
CASRHTGRREYEQYF
TGTGCCAGCAGGCATACGGGACGCCGGGAGTACGAGCAGTACTTC
>.|TRBJ2-3|TRBD1|TRBV27
CASSSTGTGYLLGTDTQYF
TGTGCCAGCAGCTCTACAGGGACAGGGTACCTCCTAGGCACAGATACGCAGTATTTT
>.|TRBJ2-2|TRBD2|TRBV5-4
CASSPGLAGGPSGELFF
TGTGCCAGCAGCCCCGGACTAGCGGGAGGGCCGTCCGGGGAGCTGTTTTTT
>.|TRBJ2-7|TRBD2|TRBV9
CASSVGTSGSNEQYF
TGTGCCAGCAGCGTCGGGACTAGCGGGAGTAACGAGCAGTACTTC
>.|TRBJ2-5|.|TRBV10-3
CAISEYRTAIPETQYF
TGTGCCATCAGTGAGTACCGGACAGCGATCCCAGAGACCCAGTACTTC
>.|TRBJ2-2|.|TRBV2
CASSVNRVGTGELFF
TGTGCCAGCAGTGTTAACAGGGTCGGGACCGGGGAGCTGTTTTTT
>.|TRBJ2-7|TRBD1|TRBV10-3
CAISESGTGRYEQYF
TGTGCCATCAGTGAGTCGGGGACAGGGAGATACGAGCAGTACTTC
>.|TRBJ2-2|.|TRBV11-2
CASRHYTGIQRGNTGELFF
TGTGCCAGCAGACATTATACAGGGATACAGAGAGGGAACACCGGGGAGCTGTTTTTT
>.|TRBJ2-1|TRBD2|TRBV4-2
CASSQDLGTSLNYNEQFF
TGTGCCAGCAGCCAAGATCTAGGGACTAGCCTTAACTACAATGAGCAGTTCTTC
>.|TRBJ2-7|.|TRBV30
CAWKPSFSYEQYF
TGTGCCTGGAAACCCAGTTTCTCCTACGAGCAGTACTTC